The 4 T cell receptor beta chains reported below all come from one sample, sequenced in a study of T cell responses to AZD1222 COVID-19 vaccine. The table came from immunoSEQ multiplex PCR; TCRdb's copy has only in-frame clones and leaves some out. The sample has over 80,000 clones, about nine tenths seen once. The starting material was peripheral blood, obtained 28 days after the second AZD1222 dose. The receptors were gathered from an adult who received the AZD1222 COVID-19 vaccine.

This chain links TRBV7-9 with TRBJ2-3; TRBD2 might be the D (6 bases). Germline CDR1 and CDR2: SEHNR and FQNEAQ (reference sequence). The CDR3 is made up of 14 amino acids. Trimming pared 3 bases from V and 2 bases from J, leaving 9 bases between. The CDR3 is CASSFGGYTDTQYF. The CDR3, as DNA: TGTGCCAGCAGCTTCGGAGGGTACACAGATACGCAGTATTTT.

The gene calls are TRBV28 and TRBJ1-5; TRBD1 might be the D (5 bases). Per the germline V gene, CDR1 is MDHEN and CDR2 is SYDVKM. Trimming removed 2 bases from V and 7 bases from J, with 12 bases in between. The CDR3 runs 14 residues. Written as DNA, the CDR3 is TGTGCCAGCAGTTTAGTCAGGGAGTTCCAGCCCCAGCATTTT. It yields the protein CASSLVREFQPQHF.

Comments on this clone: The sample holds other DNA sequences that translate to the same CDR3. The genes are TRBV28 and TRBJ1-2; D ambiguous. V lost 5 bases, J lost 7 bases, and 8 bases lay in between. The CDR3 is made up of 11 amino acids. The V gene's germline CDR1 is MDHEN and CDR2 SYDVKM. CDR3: CASSRLGGYTF. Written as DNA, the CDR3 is TGTGCCAGCAGTCGTCTGGGTGGCTACACCTTC.

CDR3 region: CASSSGTGGRGTEAFF. The DNA for the CDR3 is TGTGCCAGCAGCTCTGGGACAGGGGGCCGAGGAACTGAAGCTTTCTTT. The J gene is TRBJ1-1, the V gene TRBV5-4; 12 nucleotides agree with TRBD1. The J segment lost 5 bases and the V segment lost 3 bases, leaving 8 bases of the junction unmatched. The CDR3 totals 16 residues. Looked up from germline, CDR1 is SGHNT and CDR2 is YYREEE (reference sequence).